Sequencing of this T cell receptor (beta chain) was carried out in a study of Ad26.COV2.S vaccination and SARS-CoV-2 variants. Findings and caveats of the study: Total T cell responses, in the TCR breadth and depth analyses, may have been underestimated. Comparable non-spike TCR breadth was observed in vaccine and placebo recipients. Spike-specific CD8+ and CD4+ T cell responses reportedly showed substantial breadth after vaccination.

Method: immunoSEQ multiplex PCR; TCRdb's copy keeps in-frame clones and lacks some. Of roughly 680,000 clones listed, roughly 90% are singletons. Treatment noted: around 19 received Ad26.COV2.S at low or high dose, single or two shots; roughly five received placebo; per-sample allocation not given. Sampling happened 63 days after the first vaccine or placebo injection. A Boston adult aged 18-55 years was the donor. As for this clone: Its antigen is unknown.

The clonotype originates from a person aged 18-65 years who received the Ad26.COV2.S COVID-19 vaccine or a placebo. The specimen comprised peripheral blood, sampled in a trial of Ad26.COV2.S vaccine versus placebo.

The chain's CDR3 is CASSRGGSSYEQYF. The DNA of the CDR3 is TGTGCCAGCAGCCGAGGGGGCAGCTCCTACGAGCAGTACTTC. This chain connects TRBV5-6 to TRBJ2-7; 7 nucleotides line up with TRBD1. The V and J ends lost 4 bases and 0 bases, in that order; junction bases with no gene match: 4. Germline assignment: CDR1 SGHDT and CDR2 YYEEEE. This CDR3 contains 14 residues.